This entry describes one TCR beta chain. There are a few counts of this clone. Its specific antigen is unknown. Base qualities are not at hand, and no much larger clone is one base apart. The data stem from a study of beta chain features in type 1 diabetes (dated by TCRdb to 2017 to 2018). Context from the whole study: Mean age, gender distribution, total cell number and subset yield were not different between patients and healthy donors. A total of roughly 99 million sorted cells were examined across all samples, and the number of cells per subset was strongly correlated with RNA yield. The study compared TCRB repertoires of sorted circulating CD4+ T cell subsets between recently diagnosed type 1 diabetes patients and matched healthy donors. Regulatory and stem cell-like memory subsets were isolated from only 8 patients and about eight healthy donors, whereas naive and central memory subsets came from all 30 or so donors. On the study overall, not on this receptor specifically: Sequencing cDNA rather than genomic DNA could over-represent highly expressing activated cells, although activation and CD3 levels did not differ between groups. Only small numbers of individuals were included in the HLA sub-analyses, which left unresolved whether HLA type had any influence on TCRB rearrangement. Naive, central memory and regulatory TCRB repertoires appeared to be more similar among patients than among healthy donors. At VDJ recombination sites, patients with type 1 diabetes made fewer insertions and deleted more nucleotides, a pattern implying thymic rearrangement abnormalities. PCR might favor shorter templates, but patient and control samples were amplified and corrected together, so any skew would affect both groups equally. A moderate but significant shortening of TCRB CDR3 length was observed in type 1 diabetes patients in all four CD4+ subsets.

The entire isolated RNA was reverse transcribed using the High Capacity cDNA Reverse Transcription Kit, and thus expressed TCRB transcripts were sequenced. Deep immunoSEQ sequencing was performed on naive, central memory and regulatory T cell samples, with an average of approximately 3.9 million total reads per sample. Sorted cells were lysed in RLT buffer and RNA was extracted with DNase-treated RNeasy Micro or Mini kits, depending on cell number. Each cell subset was processed separately to prevent cross-contamination, with patient and healthy donor samples processed together. TCRB sequences were amplified from cDNA with the immunoSEQ multiplex PCR, producing 87-bp fragments spanning the CDR3 region. Amplicons were sequenced on the Illumina HiSeq platform. In the source study's methods: PCR bias was computationally corrected using synthetic template baselines, reads within Hamming distance 2 were collapsed, and singletons that could not be merged were discarded. Reads were aligned against IMGT to assign V, D and J genes, CDR3 length and insertions or deletions at six rearrangement sites. Within each subset, clonotype counts were normalized to sorted cell number, and only after that were true diversity and Gini coefficients computed with the tcR R package. Repertoire sharing was quantified using the overlap coefficient calculated on TCRB nucleotide sequences. Out-of-frame TCRB sequences from naive cells were analyzed to stand in for the pre-selection repertoire. The table comes from immuneACCESS by way of TCRdb, which keeps in-frame sequences with V and J called. Part of the clones is missing from these tables; in studies checked, under half for an unresolved V gene and the rest for unknown reasons. D and trimming come from the DNA, and the V and J calls and clone size come from that table. The sample table contains around 250,000 clones; only one count was recorded for roughly an eighth of them. About 0.017% of the sample comes from the top ten.

The germline V gene sets CDR1 to MNHNS and CDR2 to SASEGT. The CDR3 covers 15 residues, taking in both the cysteine and the phenylalanine. This entry keeps only the CDR3 DNA: 45 bases, framed from base 1. Trimming leaves V shorter by 1 base and J shorter by 7 bases, with the junction holding 6 bases beyond the gene matches. Each donor gave one peripheral blood draw, roughly 120 mL on average, collected into heparinised tubes. A BD FACSAria II was used to sort naive, central memory, regulatory and stem cell-like memory CD4+ T cells with a panel that included CD45RO, CCR7, CD25, CD127, CD95 and CD27. Purity was above 95% for every sorted population. PBMCs were isolated right away by Lymphoprep density gradient centrifugation and were stained directly, without culture. So that batch effects would be minimized, each experiment stained and sorted samples in pairs, pairing one healthy donor with one patient.

This chain is built from TRBV6-1 and TRBJ1-5, with TRBD1 identical over 8 junction bases. Sequencing was carried out using naive CD4+ T cells from blood. What the cell subset or site label conveys for this sample: true naive CD4+ T cells. The TCR comes from a man aged 30 to 45 with type 1 diabetes. The CDR3 reads as follows: CASSEGTGLNQPQHF. The DNA sequence is given as TGTGCCAGCAGTGAAGGGACAGGGTTGAACCAGCCCCAGCATTTT.